This is a list of T cell receptor beta chains from one sample in a study of blood T cell repertoires in COVID-19. Produced via immunoSEQ multiplex PCR; TCRdb's table is partial and in-frame only. The sample contains fewer than 80,000 clones, 84% of which appear only once. Sequenced: peripheral blood. The receptors here all came from a man between 50 and 59 years old with COVID-19, enrolled during active disease. The CDR3 runs from the conserved cysteine through the conserved F or W. D genes are given only for firm matches. Rows give clone size only sometimes, using once, few, many, or a class for an expanded clone.

d_call | j_call | clone_size | v_call | cdr3_aa | cdr3_nt
- | TRBJ1-2 | - | TRBV19 | CASSAEPEGSSGYTF | TGTGCCAGTAGTGCGGAACCCGAGGGCAGCTCCGGCTACACCTTC
- | TRBJ2-1 | - | TRBV7-2 | CASSLAASSYNEQFF | TGTGCCAGCAGCTTAGCGGCTAGCTCCTACAATGAGCAGTTCTTC
- | TRBJ1-5 | - | TRBV21-1 | CASSKKRQGARCNQPQHF | TGTGCCAGCAGCAAAAAGAGACAGGGGGCGCGTTGCAATCAGCCCCAGCATTTT
- | TRBJ1-5 | few | TRBV5-1 | CASSLGSGRQPQHF | TGCGCCAGCAGCTTGGGGTCAGGGCGGCAGCCCCAGCATTTT
TRBD1 | TRBJ1-1 | - | TRBV9 | CASSVGLGAGGTEAFF | TGTGCCAGCAGCGTAGGGTTAGGGGCAGGGGGCACTGAAGCTTTCTTT
TRBD1 | TRBJ1-3 | few | TRBV4-2 | CASRNRGVGNTIYF | TGTGCCAGCAGGAACAGGGGAGTTGGAAACACCATATATTTT
TRBD1 | TRBJ1-2 | once | TRBV13 | CASSFGTGGNGYTF | TGTGCCAGCAGCTTTGGGACAGGGGGCAACGGCTACACCTTC
TRBD1 | TRBJ2-7 | - | TRBV19 | CASSIGQGSSEQYF | TGTGCCAGTAGTATCGGACAGGGGAGCTCCGAGCAGTACTTC
- | TRBJ1-1 | - | TRBV19 | CASSREQGRTEAFF | TGTGCCAGTAGTAGGGAACAGGGAAGAACTGAAGCTTTCTTT
TRBD1 | TRBJ1-1 | - | TRBV19 | CASREGARTEAFF | TGTGCCAGTCGAGAGGGGGCGCGTACTGAAGCTTTCTTT
TRBD1 | TRBJ1-5 | - | TRBV12-5 | CASGADRGAYNSNQPQHF | TGTGCTAGTGGAGCGGACAGGGGCGCCTATAATAGCAATCAGCCCCAGCATTTT
- | TRBJ2-3 | - | TRBV7-2 | CASSLGPSAGGADTQYF | TGTGCCAGCAGCTTAGGTCCATCAGCGGGTGGCGCAGATACGCAGTATTTT
- | TRBJ1-2 | - | TRBV27 | CASSPRDGYGYTF | TGTGCCAGCAGTCCGCGGGACGGTTATGGCTACACCTTC
- | TRBJ2-7 | - | TRBV6-2/TRBV6-3 | CASSQLPGQTGQYF | TGTGCCAGCAGCCAGTTGCCGGGTCAAACCGGGCAGTACTTC
TRBD1 | TRBJ1-2 | - | TRBV5-1 | CASSWDSYGYTF | TGCGCCAGCAGCTGGGACAGTTATGGCTACACCTTC
TRBD1 | TRBJ1-1 | - | TRBV12-3/TRBV12-4 | CASTGTVRGEAFF | TGTGCCAGCACCGGGACAGTTAGAGGTGAAGCTTTCTTT
TRBD1 | TRBJ1-2 | - | TRBV12-3/TRBV12-4 | CASRTGGAYGYTF | TGTGCCAGCAGGACAGGGGGCGCTTATGGCTACACCTTC
- | TRBJ2-1 | - | TRBV18 | CASSPPSRAPYNEQFF | TGTGCCAGCTCACCACCAAGTAGAGCTCCCTACAATGAGCAGTTCTTC
TRBD1 | TRBJ2-3 | - | TRBV11-3 | CASSFGQDTHTDTQYF | TGTGCCAGCAGCTTTGGACAGGACACTCACACAGATACGCAGTATTTT
TRBD1 | TRBJ1-6 | - | TRBV19 | CASSIDPNRGFIHF | TGTGCCAGTAGTATAGATCCTAACAGGGGATTCATCCACTTT
- | TRBJ1-2 | few | TRBV6-5 | CASNRPGTPFHTF | TGTGCCAGCAACCGACCCGGGACACCTTTCCACACCTTC
- | TRBJ2-7 | - | TRBV5-6 | CASSLVLRSYEQYF | TGTGCCAGCAGCTTGGTACTTCGTAGTTACGAGCAGTACTTC
TRBD2 | TRBJ2-1 | - | TRBV27 | CASSLFSGLAGGNEQFF | TGTGCCAGCAGTTTATTCTCCGGGCTAGCGGGGGGGAATGAGCAGTTCTTC
- | TRBJ1-2 | - | TRBV27 | CASSGLGGYTF | TGTGCCAGCAGTGGACTAGGGGGCTACACCTTC
- | TRBJ2-5 | - | TRBV19 | CASSRAELQETQYF | TGTGCCAGTAGTAGGGCAGAACTCCAAGAGACCCAGTACTTC
- | TRBJ1-5 | - | TRBV19 | CASSTGTRGNQPQHF | TGTGCCAGTAGTACCGGGACAAGGGGCAATCAGCCCCAGCATTTT
- | TRBJ1-1 | - | TRBV12-5 | CASGLVESWETNTEAFF | TGTGCTAGTGGTTTGGTGGAGAGTTGGGAGACGAACACTGAAGCTTTCTTT
- | TRBJ2-3 | - | TRBV7-9 | CASSPGTSTDTQYF | TGTGCCAGCAGCCCAGGGACTAGCACAGATACGCAGTATTTT
- | TRBJ1-1 | once | TRBV11-2 | CASRSLVRRGYTEAFF | TGTGCCAGCAGGAGCTTAGTTCGCAGGGGTTACACTGAAGCTTTCTTT
TRBD2 | TRBJ2-1 | - | TRBV3-1/TRBV3-2 | CASSHFSGGDYNEQFF | TGTGCCAGCAGCCATTTTAGCGGGGGGGACTACAATGAGCAGTTCTTC
TRBD1 | TRBJ1-2 | few | TRBV12-5 | CASGSQTGGDGYTF | TGTGCTAGTGGTAGCCAGACAGGGGGCGATGGCTACACCTTC
- | TRBJ2-3 | - | TRBV9 | CASSVAGQSTDTQYF | TGTGCCAGCAGCGTAGCGGGACAAAGCACAGATACGCAGTATTTT
TRBD1 | TRBJ1-2 | - | TRBV2 | CASSRQGANYGYTF | TGTGCCAGCAGTAGACAGGGGGCGAACTATGGCTACACCTTC
TRBD2 | TRBJ2-1 | - | TRBV6-5 | CASSYSIGLAVEQFF | TGTGCCAGCAGTTACTCGATCGGACTAGCGGTTGAGCAGTTCTTC
TRBD1 | TRBJ2-7 | - | TRBV15 | CATSRGDRVFNEQYF | TGTGCCACCAGCAGAGGGGACAGGGTTTTTAACGAGCAGTACTTC
TRBD1 | TRBJ2-6 | - | TRBV6-4 | CASSDSLWGTGDSSGANVLTF | TGTGCCAGCAGTGACTCGCTCTGGGGGACAGGGGACTCCTCTGGGGCCAACGTCCTGACTTTC
TRBD1 | TRBJ1-5 | - | TRBV5-1 | CASRAGTELNQPQHF | TGCGCCAGCAGGGCCGGGACAGAATTAAATCAGCCCCAGCATTTT
- | TRBJ2-5 | - | TRBV5-6 | CASSLWGEETQYF | TGTGCCAGCAGCTTGTGGGGGGAAGAGACCCAGTACTTC
- | TRBJ1-4 | many | TRBV4-1 | CASSQPADTSNEKLFF | TGCGCCAGCAGCCAGCCTGCGGACACCTCTAATGAAAAACTGTTTTTT
- | TRBJ1-4 | few | TRBV7-9 | CASSLVGATATNEKLFF | TGTGCCAGCAGCTTAGTGGGAGCGACTGCAACTAATGAAAAACTGTTTTTT
TRBD1 | TRBJ1-5 | - | TRBV19 | CASSVGQAFNQPQHF | TGTGCCAGTAGTGTGGGACAGGCCTTCAATCAGCCCCAGCATTTT
- | TRBJ1-2 | - | TRBV27 | CASSLWGANYGYTF | TGTGCCAGCAGTTTATGGGGAGCGAACTATGGCTACACCTTC
- | TRBJ1-1 | - | TRBV20-1 | CSARDYGEAFF | TGCAGTGCTAGAGATTACGGGGAGGCTTTCTTT
TRBD2 | TRBJ2-1 | - | TRBV5-4 | CASSSERGQFF | TGTGCCAGCAGCTCCGAGCGGGGGCAGTTCTTC
- | TRBJ1-2 | - | TRBV5-1 | CASSLPAVEGPYGYTF | TGCGCCAGCAGCTTGCCAGCAGTCGAGGGCCCCTATGGCTACACCTTC
- | TRBJ1-4 | - | TRBV15 | CATSRVAGVGEKLFF | TGTGCCACCAGCAGAGTTGCAGGCGTTGGTGAAAAACTGTTTTTT
TRBD2 | TRBJ2-5 | - | TRBV2 | CASSVASGAQETQYF | TGTGCCAGCAGTGTTGCTAGCGGGGCCCAAGAGACCCAGTACTTC